The 2 T cell receptor beta chains reported below all come from one sample, sequenced in a study of vaccination and CD4 T cells after COVID-19. Scientists ran DNA taken from cultured CD4+ T cells through the Oncomine TCR Beta short-read assay for sequencing. Each CDR3 protein gets one entry after TCRdb re-called the PCR reads with MiXCR. Of about 11,000 distinct CDR3 sequences in the sample, roughly half were seen once. Stated treatment: roughly 10-day PBMC culture with coronavirus spike peptide pools or control peptides (ViraFEST assay). What these receptors recognize is not known. Sequenced material: CD4+ T cells from blood, cultured in vitro. The receptor source for this set is a human donor who had recovered from COVID-19.

This chain connects TRBV7-9 to TRBJ2-7; D remains unclear. CDR1 and CDR2 from the germline V gene are SEHNR and FQNEAQ (reference sequence). With 1 base removed from V and 5 bases from J, the gap between germline ends came to 12 bases. The CDR3 is 14 amino acids. In DNA, the CDR3 is TGTGCCAGCAGCTTAGATTCAAGTTTCGACGAGCAGTACTTC. It specifies CASSLDSSFDEQYF.

The chain has TRBV7-9 and TRBJ2-3; possibly TRBD1 for D (6 bases). CDR3 length: 15 amino acids. V was clipped by 5 bases and J by 1 base, with 13 bases between them. Germline assignment: CDR1 SEHNR and CDR2 FQNEAQ (reference sequence). CDR3 loop: CASSLLRGGTDTQYF. Written as DNA, the CDR3 is TGTGCCAGCAGCCTCCTCAGGGGAGGCACAGATACGCAGTATTTT.